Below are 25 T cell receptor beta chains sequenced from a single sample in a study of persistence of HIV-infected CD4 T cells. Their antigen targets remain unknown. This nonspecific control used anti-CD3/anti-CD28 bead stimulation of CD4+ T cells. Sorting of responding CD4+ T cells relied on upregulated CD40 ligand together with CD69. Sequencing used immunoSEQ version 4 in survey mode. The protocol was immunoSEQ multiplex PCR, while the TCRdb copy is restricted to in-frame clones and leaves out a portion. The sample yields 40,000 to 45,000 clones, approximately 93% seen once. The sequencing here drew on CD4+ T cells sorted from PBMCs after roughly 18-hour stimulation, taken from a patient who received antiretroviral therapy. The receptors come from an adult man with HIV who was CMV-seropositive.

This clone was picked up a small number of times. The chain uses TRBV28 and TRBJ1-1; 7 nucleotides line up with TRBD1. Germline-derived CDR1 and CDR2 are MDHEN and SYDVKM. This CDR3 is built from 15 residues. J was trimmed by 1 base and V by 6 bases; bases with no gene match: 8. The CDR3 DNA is TGTGCCAGCAGAAGTCGACAGGGACCGAACACTGAAGCTTTCTTT. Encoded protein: CASRSRQGPNTEAFF.

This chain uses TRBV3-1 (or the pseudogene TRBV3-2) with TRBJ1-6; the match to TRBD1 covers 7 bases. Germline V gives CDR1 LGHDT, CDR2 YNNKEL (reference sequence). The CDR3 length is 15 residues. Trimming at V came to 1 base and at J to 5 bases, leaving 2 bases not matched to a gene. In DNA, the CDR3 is TGTGCCAGCAGCCAAGGACAGGGAGATAATTCACCCCTCCACTTT. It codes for CASSQGQGDNSPLHF.

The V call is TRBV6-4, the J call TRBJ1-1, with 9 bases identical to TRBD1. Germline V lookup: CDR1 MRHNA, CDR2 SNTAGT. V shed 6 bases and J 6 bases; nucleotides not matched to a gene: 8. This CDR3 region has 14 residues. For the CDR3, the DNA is TGTGCCAGCAGGAAGGGACAGGGATACTCTGAAGCTTTCTTT. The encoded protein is CASRKGQGYSEAFF.

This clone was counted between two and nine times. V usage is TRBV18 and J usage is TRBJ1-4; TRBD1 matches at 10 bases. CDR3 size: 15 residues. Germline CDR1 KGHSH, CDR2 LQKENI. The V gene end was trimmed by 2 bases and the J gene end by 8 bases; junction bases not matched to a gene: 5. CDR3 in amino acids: CASSPMGQGKEKLFF. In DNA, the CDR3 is TGTGCCAGCTCACCAATGGGACAGGGGAAGGAAAAACTGTTTTTT.

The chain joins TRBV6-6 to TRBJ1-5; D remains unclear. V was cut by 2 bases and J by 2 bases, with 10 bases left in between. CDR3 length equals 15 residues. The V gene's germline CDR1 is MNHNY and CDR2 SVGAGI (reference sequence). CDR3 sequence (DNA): TGTGCCAGCAGTTACACTCCCCAGGGCAATCAGCCCCAGCATTTT. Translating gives CASSYTPQGNQPQHF.

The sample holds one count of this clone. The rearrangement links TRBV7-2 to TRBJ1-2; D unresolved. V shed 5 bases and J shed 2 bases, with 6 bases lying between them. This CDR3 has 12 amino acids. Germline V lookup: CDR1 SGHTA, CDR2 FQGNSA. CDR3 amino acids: CASSTPNYGYTF. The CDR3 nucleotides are TGTGCCAGCAGCACCCCGAACTATGGCTACACCTTC.

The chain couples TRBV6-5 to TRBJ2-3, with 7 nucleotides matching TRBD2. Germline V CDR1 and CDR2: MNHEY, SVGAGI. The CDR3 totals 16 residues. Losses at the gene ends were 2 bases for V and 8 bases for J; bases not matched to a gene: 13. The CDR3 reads CASSYPNAQLAGTQYF. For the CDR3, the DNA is TGTGCCAGCAGTTACCCAAACGCTCAGTTAGCGGGTACGCAGTATTTT.

The CDR3 nucleotides read TGTGCCAGCAAGTTGAACACTGAAGCTTTCTTT. This codes for CASKLNTEAFF. The genes are TRBV28 and TRBJ1-1; no definite D call. Germline CDR1 MDHEN, CDR2 SYDVKM. V was trimmed by 7 bases and J by 0 bases, leaving 3 bases between them. This CDR3 is 11 amino acids long.

The CDR3 loop reads CASTRGGRGTQYF. Written as DNA, the CDR3 is TGTGCCAGCACCCGGGGGGGCCGTGGTACGCAGTATTTT. The chain has TRBV27 and TRBJ2-3; 8 bases fit TRBD2. The J segment lost 8 bases and the V segment lost 7 bases, leaving 8 bases of the junction unmatched. The CDR3 is 13 amino acids. Per germline, CDR1 MNHEY and CDR2 SMNVEV (reference sequence).

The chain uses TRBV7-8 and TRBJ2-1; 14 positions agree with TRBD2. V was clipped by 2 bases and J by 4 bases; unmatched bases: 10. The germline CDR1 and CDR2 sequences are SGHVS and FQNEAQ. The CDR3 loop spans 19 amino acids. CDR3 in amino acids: CASSLRLAGGPPAYNEQFF. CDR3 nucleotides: TGTGCCAGCAGCTTACGACTAGCGGGGGGGCCCCCAGCATACAATGAGCAGTTCTTC.

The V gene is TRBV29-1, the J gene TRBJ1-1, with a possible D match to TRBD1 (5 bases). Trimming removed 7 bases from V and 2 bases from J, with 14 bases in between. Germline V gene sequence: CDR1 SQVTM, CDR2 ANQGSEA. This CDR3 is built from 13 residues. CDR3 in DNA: TGCAGCGCCGCGTCTAGGGGTAACACTGAAGCTTTCTTT. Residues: CSAASRGNTEAFF.

The CDR3 DNA follows: TGCGCCAGCAGTTGGCAGGGGGCCCCCAATGAGCAGTTCTTC. This gives the protein CASSWQGAPNEQFF. The chain carries TRBV5-1 and TRBJ2-1; the match to TRBD1 covers 8 bases. Trimming took 5 bases from V and 6 from J; bases not matched to a gene: 7. CDR3 size: 14 residues. Germline V gene data show CDR1 as SGHRS and CDR2 as YFSETQ.

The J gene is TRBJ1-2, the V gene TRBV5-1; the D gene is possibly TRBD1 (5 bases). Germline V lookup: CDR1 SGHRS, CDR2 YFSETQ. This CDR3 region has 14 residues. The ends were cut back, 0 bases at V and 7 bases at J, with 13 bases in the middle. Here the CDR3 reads CASSLETVRGGYTF. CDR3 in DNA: TGCGCCAGCAGCTTGGAGACAGTTAGGGGTGGCTACACCTTC. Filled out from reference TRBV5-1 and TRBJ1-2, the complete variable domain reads KAGVTQTPRYLIKTRGQQVTLSCSPISGHRSVSWYQQTPGQGLQFLFEYFSETQRNKGNFPGRFSGRQFSNSRSEMNVSTLELGDSALYLCASSLETVRGGYTFGSGTRLTVV.

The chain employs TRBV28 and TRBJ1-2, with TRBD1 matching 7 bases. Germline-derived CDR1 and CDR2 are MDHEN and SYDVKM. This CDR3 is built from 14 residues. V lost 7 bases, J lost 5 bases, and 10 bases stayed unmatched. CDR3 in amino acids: CASTPTGLPYGYTF. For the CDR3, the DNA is TGTGCCAGCACCCCGACAGGGCTACCTTATGGCTACACCTTC.

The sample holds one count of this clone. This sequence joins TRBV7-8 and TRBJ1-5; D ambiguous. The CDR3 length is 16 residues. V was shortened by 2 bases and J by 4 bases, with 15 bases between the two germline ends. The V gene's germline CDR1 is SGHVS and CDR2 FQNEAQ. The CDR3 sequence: CASSLSAGIRNQPQHF. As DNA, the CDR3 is TGTGCCAGCAGCTTAAGTGCGGGAATTAGGAATCAGCCCCAGCATTTT.

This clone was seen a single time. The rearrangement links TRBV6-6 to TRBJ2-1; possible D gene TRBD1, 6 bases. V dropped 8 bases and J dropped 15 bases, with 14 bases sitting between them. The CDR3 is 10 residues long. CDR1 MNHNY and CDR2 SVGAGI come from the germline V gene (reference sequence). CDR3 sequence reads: CASGPDSRFF. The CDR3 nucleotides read TGTGCCAGCGGCCCGGACAGCCGGTTCTTC.

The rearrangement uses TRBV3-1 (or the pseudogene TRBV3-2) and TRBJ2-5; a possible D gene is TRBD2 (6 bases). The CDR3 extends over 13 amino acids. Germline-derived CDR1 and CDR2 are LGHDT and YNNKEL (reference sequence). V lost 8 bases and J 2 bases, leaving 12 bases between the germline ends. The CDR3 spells CASGSRGQETQYF. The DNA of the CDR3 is TGTGCCAGCGGCAGTCGGGGGCAAGAGACCCAGTACTTC.

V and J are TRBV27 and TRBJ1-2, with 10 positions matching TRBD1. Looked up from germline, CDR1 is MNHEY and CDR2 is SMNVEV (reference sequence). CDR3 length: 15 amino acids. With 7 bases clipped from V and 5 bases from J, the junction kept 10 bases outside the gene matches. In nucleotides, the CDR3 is TGTGCCAGCAACCCCGGGACAGGGGCTCATTATGGCTACACCTTC. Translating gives CASNPGTGAHYGYTF.

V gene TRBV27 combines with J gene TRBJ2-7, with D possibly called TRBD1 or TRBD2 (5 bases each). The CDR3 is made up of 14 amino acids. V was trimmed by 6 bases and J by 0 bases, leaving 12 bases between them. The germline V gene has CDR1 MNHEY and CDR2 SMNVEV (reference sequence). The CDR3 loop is CASSLGRNSYEQYF. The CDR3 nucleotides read TGTGCCAGCAGCTTGGGACGGAACTCCTACGAGCAGTACTTC.

CDR3 in DNA: TGTGCCGTCCGACAGGGGGCAAGCACAGATACGCAGTATTTT. Translated, it gives CAVRQGASTDTQYF. The V and J genes are TRBV2 and TRBJ2-3; 10 nucleotides match TRBD1. The CDR3 has 14 residues. The J segment lost 0 bases and the V segment lost 11 bases, leaving 5 bases of the junction unmatched. Germline values: CDR1 SNHLY, CDR2 FYNNEI. Combining the CDR3 with reference TRBV2 and TRBJ2-3 gives the whole variable domain EPEVTQTPSHQVTQMGQEVILRCVPISNHLYFYWYRQILGQKVEFLVSFYNNEISEKSEIFDDQFSVERPDGSNFTLKIRSTKLEDSAMYFCAVRQGASTDTQYFGPGTRLTVL.

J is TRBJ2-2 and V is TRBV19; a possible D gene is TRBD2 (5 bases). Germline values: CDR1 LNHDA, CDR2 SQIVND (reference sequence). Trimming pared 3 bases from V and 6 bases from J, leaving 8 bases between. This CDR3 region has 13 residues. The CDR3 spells CASSIRGPGELFF. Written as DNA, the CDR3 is TGTGCCAGTAGTATCCGCGGGCCCGGGGAGCTGTTTTTT.

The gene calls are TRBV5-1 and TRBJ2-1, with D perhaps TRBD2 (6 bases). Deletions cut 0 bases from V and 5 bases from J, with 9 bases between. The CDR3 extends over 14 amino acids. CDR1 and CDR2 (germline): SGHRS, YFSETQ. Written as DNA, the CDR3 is TGCGCCAGCAGCTTGGTGGGGGGAAACAATGAGCAGTTCTTC. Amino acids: CASSLVGGNNEQFF.

The CDR3 here is CASSIPDAWAYGYTF. CDR3 in DNA: TGTGCCAGTAGTATCCCGGACGCCTGGGCCTATGGCTACACCTTC. The chain employs TRBV19 and TRBJ1-2; no clear D gene. Trimming shortened V by 3 bases and J by 4 bases, and 15 bases separated the two germline ends. CDR1 LNHDA and CDR2 SQIVND come from the germline V gene (reference sequence). This CDR3 is 15 amino acids long.

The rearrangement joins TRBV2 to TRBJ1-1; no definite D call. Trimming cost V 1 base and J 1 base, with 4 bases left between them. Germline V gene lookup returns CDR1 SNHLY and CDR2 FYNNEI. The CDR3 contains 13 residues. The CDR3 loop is CASSEDRNTEAFF. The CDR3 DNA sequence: TGTGCCAGCAGTGAAGACAGGAACACTGAAGCTTTCTTT.

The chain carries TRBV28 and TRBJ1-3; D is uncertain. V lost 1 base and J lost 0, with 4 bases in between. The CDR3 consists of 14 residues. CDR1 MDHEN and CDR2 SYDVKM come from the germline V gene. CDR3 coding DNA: TGTGCCAGCAGTTTATTCCTCTCTGGAAACACCATATATTTT. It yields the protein CASSLFLSGNTIYF.